The next 16 T cell receptor beta chains were all read from a single sample in a study of identical twins. Each CDR3 protein gets one entry after TCRdb re-called the 5' RACE reads with MiXCR. Among about 250,000 distinct CDR3 sequences listed, about 14% were seen once. The sample was memory (CD45RO+) T cells sorted from blood. Every receptor here comes from a woman aged 18-30 years in good health.

This clonotype occurred many times. V usage is TRBV12-3 or TRBV12-4 and J usage is TRBJ2-3; 8 positions match TRBD2. The CDR3 length is 13 residues. J gave up 6 bases and V 9 bases, and 8 bases lay outside the gene matches. The CDR3 region has the DNA TGTGCCAGTAAACGGGGGGGCCTTGATACGCAGTATTTT. This encodes CASKRGGLDTQYF.

The rearrangement links TRBV11-3 to TRBJ2-3; D remains unclear. V was pared by 5 bases and J by 1 base, with 10 bases between. This CDR3 is 14 amino acids long. Germline-derived CDR1 and CDR2 are SGHNT and YENEEA. CDR3: CASSLTRRTDTQYF. CDR3 DNA: TGTGCCAGCAGCCTGACGAGGCGCACAGATACGCAGTATTTT.

This sequence joins TRBV27 and TRBJ2-4, with 14 bases that match TRBD2. This CDR3 spans 14 amino acids. Germline V gene sequence: CDR1 MNHEY, CDR2 SMNVEV (reference sequence). V was clipped by 5 bases and J by 9 bases; unmatched bases: 3. Here the CDR3 reads CASSRLAGGSIQYF. The CDR3 DNA reads as TGTGCCAGCAGTAGACTAGCGGGAGGGAGCATTCAGTACTTC.

This clonotype occurred a few times. The chain joins TRBV18 to TRBJ1-3, with D unclear. The germline CDR1 and CDR2 sequences are KGHSH and LQKENI. V dropped 4 bases and J dropped 0 bases, with 13 bases sitting between them. The CDR3 has 16 amino acids. The CDR3 sequence is CASSLSTASSGNTIYF. CDR3 nucleotide sequence: TGTGCCAGCTCACTATCGACGGCCTCCTCTGGAAACACCATATATTTT.

This clonotype came up many times. The rearrangement joins TRBV12-3 or TRBV12-4 to TRBJ1-5; 7 nucleotides line up with TRBD1. Unmatched junction bases numbered 15, after V lost 4 bases and J lost 6 bases. The length of the CDR3 is 17 residues. DNA for the CDR3: TGTGCCAGCAGTTCCCCGACAGGGTTCGCAGTCGGTCAGCCCCAGCATTTT. Translated, it gives CASSSPTGFAVGQPQHF.

The V and J genes are TRBV6-1 and TRBJ1-5; a weak D match, TRBD1 (6 bases). In germline, CDR1 is MNHNS, CDR2 SASEGT. This CDR3 is 15 amino acids long. Deletions cut 6 bases from V and 2 bases from J, with 14 bases between. The CDR3 DNA sequence: TGTGCCAGCAGGGGGGCAGAGTCCGGCAATCAGCCCCAGCATTTT. This encodes CASRGAESGNQPQHF.

This chain connects TRBV5-1 to TRBJ2-7; 10 bases align to TRBD1. The trim removed 0 bases at V and 5 bases at J, leaving 5 bases unmatched. The CDR3 is 15 residues long. CDR1 is SGHRS and CDR2 is YFSETQ in the germline V gene. The chain's CDR3 is CASSLAGTGVHEQYF. The CDR3 region has the DNA TGCGCCAGCAGCTTGGCCGGGACAGGGGTCCACGAGCAGTACTTC.

The table lists this clonotype with a count of one. One end of the junction does not line up with germline, which may come from a read error. The chain links TRBV19 to TRBJ2-5; 8 bases agree with TRBD2. Germline V CDR1 and CDR2: LNHDA, SQIVND (reference sequence). The CDR3 loop spans 15 amino acids. The CDR3 nucleotides are TGTGCAAGTAGTATCAGCGGGAGCACCGGAGAGACCCAGTACTTC. This codes for CASSISGSTGETQYF.

The chain has TRBV5-1 and TRBJ2-2; a weak D match, TRBD1 (6 bases). V was cut by 2 bases and J by 3 bases, with 11 bases left in between. The CDR3 contains 15 residues. Germline CDR1 SGHRS, CDR2 YFSETQ. Here the CDR3 reads CASSFRDKDTGELFF. The DNA for the CDR3 is TGCGCCAGCAGCTTCCGGGACAAGGACACCGGGGAGCTGTTTTTT.

This chain uses TRBV9 with TRBJ1-5, with 10 bases matching TRBD1. This CDR3 has 17 amino acids. The trim removed 4 bases at V and 4 bases at J, leaving 11 bases unmatched. CDR1 and CDR2 from the germline V gene are SGDLS and YYNGEE. The CDR3 DNA is TGTGCCAGCAGCCCGGGACAGGGGCCATCCAAAAATCAGCCCCAGCATTTT. As protein: CASSPGQGPSKNQPQHF.

This clonotype was seen a handful of times. V usage is TRBV6-5 and J usage is TRBJ2-1, with 12 bases matching TRBD2. Trimming cost V 0 bases and J 12 bases; bases outside gene matches: 9. Germline V lookup: CDR1 MNHEY, CDR2 SVGAGI. The CDR3 loop spans 16 amino acids. DNA of the CDR3: TGTGCCAGCAGTTACTCCGGACTAGCGGGGAGCGCAGCGCAGTTCTTC. This sequence encodes CASSYSGLAGSAAQFF.

This clonotype was recorded a few times. The V and J genes are TRBV7-2 and TRBJ2-4; 10 nucleotides line up with TRBD1. Per germline, CDR1 SGHTA and CDR2 FQGNSA. V trimming: 3 bases; J trimming: 1 base; junction bases outside the gene matches: 0. There are 15 residues in the CDR3. Here the CDR3 reads CASSLDRGAKNIQYF. As DNA, the CDR3 is TGTGCCAGCAGCTTGGACAGGGGGGCCAAAAACATTCAGTACTTC.

This clonotype appeared once. V gene TRBV7-8 combines with J gene TRBJ2-2; 8 bases align to TRBD2. CDR1 and CDR2 (germline): SGHVS, FQNEAQ. The CDR3 has 15 residues. The V and J ends lost 7 bases and 4 bases, in that order; junction bases with no gene match: 8. The CDR3 DNA reads as TGTGCCAGCACCCCCGGGAGGGTACTCACCGGGGAGCTGTTTTTT. Translating gives CASTPGRVLTGELFF.

This sequence joins TRBV4-1 and TRBJ1-1; D unresolved. Trimming removed 4 bases from V and 5 bases from J, with 11 bases in between. The CDR3 contains 13 residues. The germline V gene encodes CDR1 MGHRA and CDR2 YSYEKL. The CDR3 sequence: CASSPVFRTEAFF. Here the CDR3 DNA reads TGCGCCAGCAGCCCGGTATTTCGGACTGAAGCTTTCTTT.

This clonotype was seen a few times. The rearrangement uses TRBV12-3 or TRBV12-4 and TRBJ2-1; the match to TRBD2 covers 7 bases. The V segment lost 7 bases and the J segment 10 bases; nucleotides outside the gene matches: 10. The length of the CDR3 is 13 residues. CDR3 in DNA: TGTGCCAGCACTGGGGGAGGGCCGGGAGAGCAGTTCTTC. Its protein is CASTGGGPGEQFF.

The V and J genes are TRBV20-1 and TRBJ2-7; D uncertain. V lost 2 bases, J lost 6 bases, and 11 bases lay in between. CDR1 is DFQATT and CDR2 is SNEGSKA in the germline V gene (reference sequence). The CDR3 totals 12 residues. The CDR3 DNA sequence: TGCAGTGCTAGACCGTCCGCCGGCGAGCAGTACTTC. Amino acid sequence: CSARPSAGEQYF.